This TCR beta chain was sequenced in a study of blood T cell repertoires in COVID-19. Study in general: The samples span acute and convalescent COVID-19 from the United States, Italy and Spain.

V shed 7 bases and J shed 2 bases, with 12 bases lying between them. The CDR3 is made up of 13 amino acids. Germline CDR1 reads MDHEN; CDR2 reads SYDVKM. Authors' processing steps: Reference gene primers were amplified, and this amplification served to estimate nucleated cell counts. Profiling relied on immunoSEQ multiplex PCR, and the TCRdb table lists in-frame clones only, not all of them. V, J and clone size are those of that table, while D and trimming were read from the DNA. The sample lists some 95,000 clones; 87% were seen once. The chain uses TRBV28 and TRBJ2-7; TRBD1 might be the D (5 bases). This receptor was taken from a man in his sixties or seventies with acute or convalescent COVID-19. Material: peripheral blood. This CDR3 is CASTIDRAYEQYF. The CDR3 DNA reads TGTGCCAGCACCATCGACAGAGCCTACGAGCAGTACTTC. Combining the CDR3 with reference TRBV28 and TRBJ2-7 gives the whole variable domain DVKVTQSSRYLVKRTGEKVFLECVQDMDHENMFWYRQDPGLGLRLIYFSYDVKMKEKGDIPEGYSVSREKKERFSLILESASTNQTSMYLCASTIDRAYEQYFGPGTRLTVT.